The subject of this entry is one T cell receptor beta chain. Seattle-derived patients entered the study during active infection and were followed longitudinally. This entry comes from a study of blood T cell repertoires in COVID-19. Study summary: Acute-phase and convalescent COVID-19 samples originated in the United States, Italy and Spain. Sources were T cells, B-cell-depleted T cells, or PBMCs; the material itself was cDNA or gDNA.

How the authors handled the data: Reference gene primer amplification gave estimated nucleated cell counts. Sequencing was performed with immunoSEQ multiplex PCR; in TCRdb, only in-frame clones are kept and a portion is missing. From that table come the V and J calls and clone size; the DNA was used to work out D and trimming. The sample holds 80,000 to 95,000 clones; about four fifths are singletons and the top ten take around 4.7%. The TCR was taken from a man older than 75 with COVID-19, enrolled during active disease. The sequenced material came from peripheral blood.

In nucleotides, the CDR3 is TGTGCCAGCAGCCAAGGCGGGACAGGGGGCGGCGGCTACACCTTC. Translated: CASSQGGTGGGGYTF. V usage is TRBV7-2 and J usage is TRBJ1-2; 12 positions agree with TRBD1. V was clipped by 5 bases and J by 8 bases; unmatched bases: 9. CDR1 and CDR2 from the germline V gene are SGHTA and FQGNSA. The CDR3 has 15 amino acids. Using reference TRBV7-2 and TRBJ1-2 for the parts outside the CDR3, the full variable domain is GAGVSQSPSNKVTEKGKDVELRCDPISGHTALYWYRQSLGQGLEFLIYFQGNSAPDKSGLPSDRFSAERTGGSVSTLTIQRTQQEDSAVYLCASSQGGTGGGGYTFGSGTRLTVV.